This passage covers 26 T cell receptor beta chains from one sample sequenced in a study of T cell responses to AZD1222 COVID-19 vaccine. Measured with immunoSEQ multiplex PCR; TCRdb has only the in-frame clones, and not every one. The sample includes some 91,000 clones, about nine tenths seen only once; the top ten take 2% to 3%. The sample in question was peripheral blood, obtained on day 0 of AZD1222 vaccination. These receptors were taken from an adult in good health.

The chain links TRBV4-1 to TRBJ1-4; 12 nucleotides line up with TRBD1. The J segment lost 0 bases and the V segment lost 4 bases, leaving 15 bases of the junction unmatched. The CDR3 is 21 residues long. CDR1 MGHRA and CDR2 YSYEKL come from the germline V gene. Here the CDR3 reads CASSPLGGTGGDLPTNEKLFF. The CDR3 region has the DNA TGCGCCAGCAGCCCCCTGGGCGGGACAGGGGGCGATTTGCCAACTAATGAAAAACTGTTTTTT.

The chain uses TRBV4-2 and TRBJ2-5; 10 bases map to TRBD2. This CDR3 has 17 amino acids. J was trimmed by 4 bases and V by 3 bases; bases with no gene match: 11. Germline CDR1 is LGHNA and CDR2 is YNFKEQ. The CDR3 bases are TGTGCCAGCAGCCAGGGCTCAGCGGGAGGGCTGGGAGAGACCCAGTACTTC. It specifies CASSQGSAGGLGETQYF.

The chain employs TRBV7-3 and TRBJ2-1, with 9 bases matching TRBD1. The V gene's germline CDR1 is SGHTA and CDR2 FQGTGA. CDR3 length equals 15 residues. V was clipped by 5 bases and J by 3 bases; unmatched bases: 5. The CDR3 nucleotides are TGTGCCAGCAGCCAATGGACAGGGGTCTACAATGAGCAGTTCTTC. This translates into CASSQWTGVYNEQFF.

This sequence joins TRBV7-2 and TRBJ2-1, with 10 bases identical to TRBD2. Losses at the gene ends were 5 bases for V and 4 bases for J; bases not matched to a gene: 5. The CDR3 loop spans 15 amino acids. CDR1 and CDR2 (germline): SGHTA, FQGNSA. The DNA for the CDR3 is TGTGCCAGCAGCGCCGGGACTAGCGTTTACAATGAGCAGTTCTTC. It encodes CASSAGTSVYNEQFF. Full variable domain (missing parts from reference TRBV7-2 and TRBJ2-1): GAGVSQSPSNKVTEKGKDVELRCDPISGHTALYWYRQSLGQGLEFLIYFQGNSAPDKSGLPSDRFSAERTGGSVSTLTIQRTQQEDSAVYLCASSAGTSVYNEQFFGPGTRLTVL.

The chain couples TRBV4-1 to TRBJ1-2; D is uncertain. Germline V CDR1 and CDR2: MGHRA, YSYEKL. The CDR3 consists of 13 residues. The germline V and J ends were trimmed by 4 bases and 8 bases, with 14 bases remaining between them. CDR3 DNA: TGCGCCAGCAGCCTCGGACCGGCGGCGGGCTACACCTTC. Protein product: CASSLGPAAGYTF.

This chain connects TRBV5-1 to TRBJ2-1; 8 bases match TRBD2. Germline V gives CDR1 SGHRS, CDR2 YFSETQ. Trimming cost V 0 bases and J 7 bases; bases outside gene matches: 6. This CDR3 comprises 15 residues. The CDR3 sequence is CASSLGAGVGNEQFF. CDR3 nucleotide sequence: TGCGCCAGCAGCTTGGGAGCGGGAGTGGGGAATGAGCAGTTCTTC.

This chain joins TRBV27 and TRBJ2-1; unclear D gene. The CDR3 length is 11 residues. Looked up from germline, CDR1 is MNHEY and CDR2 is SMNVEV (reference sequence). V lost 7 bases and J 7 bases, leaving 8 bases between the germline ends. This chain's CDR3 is CASTLGNEQFF. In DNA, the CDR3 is TGTGCCAGCACCCTAGGGAATGAGCAGTTCTTC.

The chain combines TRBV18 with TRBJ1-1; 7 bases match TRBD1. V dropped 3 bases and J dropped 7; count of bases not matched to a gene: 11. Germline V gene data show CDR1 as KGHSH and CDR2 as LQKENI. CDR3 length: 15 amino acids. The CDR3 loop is CASSPPTGSGGEAFF. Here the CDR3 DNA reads TGTGCCAGCTCACCTCCGACAGGGAGCGGAGGTGAAGCTTTCTTT.

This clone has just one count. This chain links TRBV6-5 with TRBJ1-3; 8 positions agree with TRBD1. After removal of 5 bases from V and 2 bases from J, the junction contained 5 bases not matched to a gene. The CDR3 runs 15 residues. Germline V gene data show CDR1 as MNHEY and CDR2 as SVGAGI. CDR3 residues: CASSPLQGAGNTIYF. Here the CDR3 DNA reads TGTGCCAGCAGTCCTCTACAGGGGGCTGGAAACACCATATATTTT.

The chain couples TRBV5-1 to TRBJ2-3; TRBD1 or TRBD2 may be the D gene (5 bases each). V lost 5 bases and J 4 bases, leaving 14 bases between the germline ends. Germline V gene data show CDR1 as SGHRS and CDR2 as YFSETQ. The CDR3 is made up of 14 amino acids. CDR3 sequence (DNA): TGCGCCAGCAGAGAGGGACCCGCCTCAGATACGCAGTATTTT. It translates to CASREGPASDTQYF. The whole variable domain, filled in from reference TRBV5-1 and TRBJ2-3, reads KAGVTQTPRYLIKTRGQQVTLSCSPISGHRSVSWYQQTPGQGLQFLFEYFSETQRNKGNFPGRFSGRQFSNSRSEMNVSTLELGDSALYLCASREGPASDTQYFGPGTRLTVL.

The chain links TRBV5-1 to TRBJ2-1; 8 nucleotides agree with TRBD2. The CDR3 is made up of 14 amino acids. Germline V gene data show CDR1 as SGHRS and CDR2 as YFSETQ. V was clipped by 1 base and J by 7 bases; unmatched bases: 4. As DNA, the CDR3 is TGCGCCAGCAGCTTGTACGGGGGGGCTAATGAGCAGTTCTTC. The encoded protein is CASSLYGGANEQFF.

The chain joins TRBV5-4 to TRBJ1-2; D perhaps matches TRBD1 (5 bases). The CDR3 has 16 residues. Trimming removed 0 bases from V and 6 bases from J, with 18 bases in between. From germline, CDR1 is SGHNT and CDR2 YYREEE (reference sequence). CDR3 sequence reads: CASSLGAGTPPHGYTF. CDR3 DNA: TGTGCCAGCAGCTTGGGGGCCGGGACGCCGCCCCATGGCTACACCTTC.

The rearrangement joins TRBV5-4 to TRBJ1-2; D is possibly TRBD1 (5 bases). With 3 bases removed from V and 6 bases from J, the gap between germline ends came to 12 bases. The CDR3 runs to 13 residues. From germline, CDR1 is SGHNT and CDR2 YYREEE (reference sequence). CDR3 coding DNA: TGTGCCAGCAGCTCACAGGAGATAGATGGCTACACCTTC. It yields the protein CASSSQEIDGYTF.

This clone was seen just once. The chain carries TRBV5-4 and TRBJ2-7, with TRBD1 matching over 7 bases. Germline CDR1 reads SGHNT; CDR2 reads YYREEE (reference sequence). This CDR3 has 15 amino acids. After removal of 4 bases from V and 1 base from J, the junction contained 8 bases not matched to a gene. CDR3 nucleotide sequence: TGTGCCAGCAGCCAACCCGGGACAGAATCCTACGAGCAGTACTTC. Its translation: CASSQPGTESYEQYF.

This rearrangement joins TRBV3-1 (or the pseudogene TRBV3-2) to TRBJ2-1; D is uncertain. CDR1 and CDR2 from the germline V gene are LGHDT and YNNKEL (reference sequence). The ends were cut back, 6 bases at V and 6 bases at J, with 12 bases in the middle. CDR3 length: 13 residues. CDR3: CASRTRRSNEQFF. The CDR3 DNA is TGTGCCAGCAGAACCCGGCGGTCCAATGAGCAGTTCTTC.

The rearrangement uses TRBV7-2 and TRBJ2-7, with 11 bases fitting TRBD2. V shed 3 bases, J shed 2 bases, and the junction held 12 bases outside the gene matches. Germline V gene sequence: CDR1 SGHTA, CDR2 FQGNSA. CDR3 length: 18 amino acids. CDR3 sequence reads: CASSFKTRGTSGTYEQYF. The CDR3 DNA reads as TGTGCCAGCAGCTTTAAAACGCGGGGGACTAGCGGAACCTACGAGCAGTACTTC.

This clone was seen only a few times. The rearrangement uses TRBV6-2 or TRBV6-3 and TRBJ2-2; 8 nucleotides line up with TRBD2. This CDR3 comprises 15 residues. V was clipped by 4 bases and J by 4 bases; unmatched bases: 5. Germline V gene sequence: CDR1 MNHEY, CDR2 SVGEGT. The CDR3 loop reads CASSLGLAPTGELFF. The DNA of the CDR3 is TGTGCCAGCAGTTTAGGACTAGCCCCCACCGGGGAGCTGTTTTTT.

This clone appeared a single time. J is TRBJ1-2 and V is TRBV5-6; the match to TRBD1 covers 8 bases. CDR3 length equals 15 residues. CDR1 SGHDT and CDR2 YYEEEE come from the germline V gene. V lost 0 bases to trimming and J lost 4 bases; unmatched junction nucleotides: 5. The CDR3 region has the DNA TGTGCCAGCAGCTTGGACGGGACAGGCAGCTATGGCTACACCTTC. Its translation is CASSLDGTGSYGYTF.

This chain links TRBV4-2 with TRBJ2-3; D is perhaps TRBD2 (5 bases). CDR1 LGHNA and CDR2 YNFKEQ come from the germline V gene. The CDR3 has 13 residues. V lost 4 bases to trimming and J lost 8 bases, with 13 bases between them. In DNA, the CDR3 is TGTGCCAGCAGCCGACGGGATTCGCCTACGCAGTATTTT. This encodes CASSRRDSPTQYF.

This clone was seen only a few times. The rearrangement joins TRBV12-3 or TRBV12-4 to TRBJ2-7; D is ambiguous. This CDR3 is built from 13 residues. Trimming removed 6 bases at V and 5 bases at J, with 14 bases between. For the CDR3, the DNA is TGTGCCAGCAGCCCTCAATTCCTGCACGAGCAGTACTTC. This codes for CASSPQFLHEQYF.

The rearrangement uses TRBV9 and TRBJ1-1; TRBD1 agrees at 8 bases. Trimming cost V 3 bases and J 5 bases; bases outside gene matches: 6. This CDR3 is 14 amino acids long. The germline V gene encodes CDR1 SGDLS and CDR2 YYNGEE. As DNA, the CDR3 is TGTGCCAGCAGCGGCCTAACAGGGGGAACTGAAGCTTTCTTT. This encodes CASSGLTGGTEAFF.

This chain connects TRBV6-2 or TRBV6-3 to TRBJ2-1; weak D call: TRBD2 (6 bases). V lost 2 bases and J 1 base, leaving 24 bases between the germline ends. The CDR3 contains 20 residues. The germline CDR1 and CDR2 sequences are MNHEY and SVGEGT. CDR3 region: CASSYPAGLLSGISYNEQFF. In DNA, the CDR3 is TGTGCCAGCAGTTACCCGGCAGGACTACTATCGGGGATTTCCTACAATGAGCAGTTCTTC.

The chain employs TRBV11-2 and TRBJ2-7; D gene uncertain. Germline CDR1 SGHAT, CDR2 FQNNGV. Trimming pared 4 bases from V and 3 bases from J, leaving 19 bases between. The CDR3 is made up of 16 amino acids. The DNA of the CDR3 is TGTGCCAGCAGCTCCTATCCGACGACACCCCTCTACGAGCAGTACTTC. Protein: CASSSYPTTPLYEQYF.

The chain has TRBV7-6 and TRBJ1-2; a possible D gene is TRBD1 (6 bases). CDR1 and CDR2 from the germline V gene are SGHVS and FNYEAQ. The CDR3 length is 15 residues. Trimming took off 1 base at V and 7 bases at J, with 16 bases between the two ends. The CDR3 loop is CASSLERGGICGYTF. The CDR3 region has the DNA TGTGCCAGCAGCTTAGAAAGAGGGGGGATTTGTGGCTACACCTTC.

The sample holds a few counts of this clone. CDR3 loop: CASSYDRVHGYTF. The CDR3 coding sequence is TGTGCCAGCAGTTACGACAGGGTCCATGGCTACACCTTC. This chain joins TRBV6-5 and TRBJ1-2, with TRBD1 matching 7 bases. The V segment lost 2 bases and the J segment 6 bases; nucleotides outside the gene matches: 3. Germline V gives CDR1 MNHEY, CDR2 SVGAGI. CDR3 length: 13 amino acids.

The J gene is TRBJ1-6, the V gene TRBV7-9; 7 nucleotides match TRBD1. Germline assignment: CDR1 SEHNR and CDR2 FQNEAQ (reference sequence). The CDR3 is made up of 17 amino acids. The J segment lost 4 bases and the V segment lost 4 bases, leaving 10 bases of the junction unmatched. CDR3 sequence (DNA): TGTGCCAGCAGCTCAGGGACAGAAAGTCAATATAATTCACCCCTCCACTTT. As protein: CASSSGTESQYNSPLHF.